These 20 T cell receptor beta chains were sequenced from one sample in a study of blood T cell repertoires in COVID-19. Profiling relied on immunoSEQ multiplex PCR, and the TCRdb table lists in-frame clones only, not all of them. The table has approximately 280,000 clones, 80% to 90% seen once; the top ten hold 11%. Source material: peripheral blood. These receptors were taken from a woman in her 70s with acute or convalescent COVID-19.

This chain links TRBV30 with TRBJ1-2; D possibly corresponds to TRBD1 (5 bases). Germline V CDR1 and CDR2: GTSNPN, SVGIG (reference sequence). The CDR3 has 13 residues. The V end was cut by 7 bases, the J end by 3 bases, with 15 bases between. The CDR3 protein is CASGRGFDYGYTF. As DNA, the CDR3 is TGTGCCTCGGGGCGGGGGTTCGACTATGGCTACACCTTC.

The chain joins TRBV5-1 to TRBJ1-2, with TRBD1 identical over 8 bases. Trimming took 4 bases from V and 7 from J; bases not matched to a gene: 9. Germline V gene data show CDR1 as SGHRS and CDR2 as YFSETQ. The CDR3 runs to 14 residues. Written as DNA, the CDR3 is TGCGCCAGCAGCCCGGGCGACAGGGGAGGTGGCTACACCTTC. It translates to CASSPGDRGGGYTF.

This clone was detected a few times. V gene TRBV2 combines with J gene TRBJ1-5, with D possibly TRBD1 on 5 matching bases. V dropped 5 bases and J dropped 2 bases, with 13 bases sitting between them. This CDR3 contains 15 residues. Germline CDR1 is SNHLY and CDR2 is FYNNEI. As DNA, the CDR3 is TGTGCCAGCAGTAGCGTGGGGCTCGGCAATCAGCCCCAGCATTTT. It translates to CASSSVGLGNQPQHF.

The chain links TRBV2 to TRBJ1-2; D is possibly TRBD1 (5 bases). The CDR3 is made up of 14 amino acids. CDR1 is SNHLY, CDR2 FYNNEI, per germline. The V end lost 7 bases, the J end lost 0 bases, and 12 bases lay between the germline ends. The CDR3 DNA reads TGTGCCAGCAAGGCGGGACCCTCTAACTATGGCTACACCTTC. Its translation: CASKAGPSNYGYTF.

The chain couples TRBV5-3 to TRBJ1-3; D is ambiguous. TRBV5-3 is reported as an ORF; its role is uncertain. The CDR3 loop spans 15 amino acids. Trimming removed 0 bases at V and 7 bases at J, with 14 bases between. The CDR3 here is CARSLERGCLNTIYF. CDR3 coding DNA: TGTGCCAGAAGCTTGGAGAGAGGGTGTCTCAACACCATATATTTT.

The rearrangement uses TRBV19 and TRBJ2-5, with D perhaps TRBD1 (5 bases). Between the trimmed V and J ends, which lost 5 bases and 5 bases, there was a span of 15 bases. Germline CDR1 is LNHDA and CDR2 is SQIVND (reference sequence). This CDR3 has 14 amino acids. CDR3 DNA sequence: TGTGCCAGTAGTGAGTCATCAGGGTCGGAGACCCAGTACTTC. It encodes CASSESSGSETQYF. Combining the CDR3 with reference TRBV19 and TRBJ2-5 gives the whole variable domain DGGITQSPKYLFRKEGQNVTLSCEQNLNHDAMYWYRQDPGQGLRLIYYSQIVNDFQKGDIAEGYSVSREKKESFPLTVTSAQKNPTAFYLCASSESSGSETQYFGPGTRLLVL.

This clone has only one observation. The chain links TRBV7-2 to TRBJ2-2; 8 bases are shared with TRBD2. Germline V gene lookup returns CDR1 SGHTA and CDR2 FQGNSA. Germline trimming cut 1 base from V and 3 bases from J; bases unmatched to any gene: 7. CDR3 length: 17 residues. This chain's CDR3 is CASSLGWSSGYTGELFF. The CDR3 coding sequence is TGTGCCAGCAGCTTAGGATGGTCTAGCGGGTACACCGGGGAGCTGTTTTTT. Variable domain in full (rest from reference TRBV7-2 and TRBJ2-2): GAGVSQSPSNKVTEKGKDVELRCDPISGHTALYWYRQSLGQGLEFLIYFQGNSAPDKSGLPSDRFSAERTGGSVSTLTIQRTQQEDSAVYLCASSLGWSSGYTGELFFGEGSRLTVL.

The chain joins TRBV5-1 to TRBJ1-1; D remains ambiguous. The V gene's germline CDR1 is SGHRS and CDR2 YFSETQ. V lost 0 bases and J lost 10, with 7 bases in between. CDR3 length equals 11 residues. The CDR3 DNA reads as TGCGCCAGCAGCTTGGCGAACAGAGCTTTCTTT. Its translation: CASSLANRAFF.

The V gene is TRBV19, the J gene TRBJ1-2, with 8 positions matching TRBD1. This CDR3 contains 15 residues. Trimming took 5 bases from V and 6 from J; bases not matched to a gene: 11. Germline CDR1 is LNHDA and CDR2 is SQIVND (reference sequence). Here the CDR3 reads CASSRGTGPFDGYTF. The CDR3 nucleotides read TGTGCCAGTAGTCGGGGGACAGGACCTTTCGATGGCTACACCTTC.

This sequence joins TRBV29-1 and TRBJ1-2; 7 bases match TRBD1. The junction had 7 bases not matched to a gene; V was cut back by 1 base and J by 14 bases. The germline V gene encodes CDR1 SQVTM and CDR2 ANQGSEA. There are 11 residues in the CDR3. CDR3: CSVEARQGKTF. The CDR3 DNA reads TGCAGCGTTGAAGCCCGACAGGGCAAGACCTTC.

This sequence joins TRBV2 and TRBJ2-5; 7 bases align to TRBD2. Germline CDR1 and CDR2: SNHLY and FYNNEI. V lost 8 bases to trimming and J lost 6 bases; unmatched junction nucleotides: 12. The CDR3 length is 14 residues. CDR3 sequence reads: CASAGGRPPQTQYF. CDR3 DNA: TGTGCCAGCGCCGGGGGGAGGCCCCCGCAGACCCAGTACTTC.

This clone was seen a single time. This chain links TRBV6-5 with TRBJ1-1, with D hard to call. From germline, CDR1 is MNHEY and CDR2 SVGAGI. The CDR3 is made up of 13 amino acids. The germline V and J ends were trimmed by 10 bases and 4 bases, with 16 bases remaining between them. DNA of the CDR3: TGTGCCACCACTAAAGAGGCGGGCACTGAAGCTTTCTTT. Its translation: CATTKEAGTEAFF.

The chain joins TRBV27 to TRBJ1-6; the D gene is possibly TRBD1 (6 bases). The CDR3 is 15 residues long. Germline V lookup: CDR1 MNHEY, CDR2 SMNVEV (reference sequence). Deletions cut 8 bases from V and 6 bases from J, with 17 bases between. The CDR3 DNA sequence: TGTGCCAGCGCCTACACAGGGATGGGTAATTCACCCCTCCACTTT. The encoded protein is CASAYTGMGNSPLHF.

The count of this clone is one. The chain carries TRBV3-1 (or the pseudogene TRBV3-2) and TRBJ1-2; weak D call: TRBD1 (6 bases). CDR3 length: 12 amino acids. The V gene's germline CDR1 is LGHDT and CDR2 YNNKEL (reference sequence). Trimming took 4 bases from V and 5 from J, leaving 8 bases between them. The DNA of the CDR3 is TGTGCCAGCAGCCCAGGGGAGTATGGCTACACCTTC. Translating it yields CASSPGEYGYTF.

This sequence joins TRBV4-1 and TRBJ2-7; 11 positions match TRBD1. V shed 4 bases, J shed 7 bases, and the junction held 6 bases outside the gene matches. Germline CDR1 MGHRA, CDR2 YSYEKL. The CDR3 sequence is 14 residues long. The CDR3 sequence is CASSLGQGAGEQYF. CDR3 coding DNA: TGCGCCAGCAGCCTCGGACAGGGGGCTGGGGAGCAGTACTTC.

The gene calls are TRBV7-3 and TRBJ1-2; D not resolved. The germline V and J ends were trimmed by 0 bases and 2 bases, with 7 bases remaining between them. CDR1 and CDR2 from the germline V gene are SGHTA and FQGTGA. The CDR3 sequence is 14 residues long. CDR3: CASSLTPGNYGYTF. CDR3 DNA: TGTGCCAGCAGCTTAACCCCCGGGAACTATGGCTACACCTTC.

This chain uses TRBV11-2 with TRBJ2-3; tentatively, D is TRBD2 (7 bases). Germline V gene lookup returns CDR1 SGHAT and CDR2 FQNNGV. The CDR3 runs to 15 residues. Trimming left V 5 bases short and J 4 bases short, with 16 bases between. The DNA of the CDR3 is TGTGCCAGCAGCGGTCCGGGGGGCCGATCAGATACGCAGTATTTT. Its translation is CASSGPGGRSDTQYF. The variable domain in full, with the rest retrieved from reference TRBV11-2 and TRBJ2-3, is EAGVAQSPRYKIIEKRQSVAFWCNPISGHATLYWYQQILGQGPKLLIQFQNNGVVDDSQLPKDRFSAERLKGVDSTLKIQPAKLEDSAVYLCASSGPGGRSDTQYFGPGTRLTVL.

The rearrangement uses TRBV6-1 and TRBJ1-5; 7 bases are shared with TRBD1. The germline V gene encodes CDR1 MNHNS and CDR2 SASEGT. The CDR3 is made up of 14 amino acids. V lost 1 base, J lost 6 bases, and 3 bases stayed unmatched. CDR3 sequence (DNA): TGTGCCAGCAGTGAAGACCCAGGGGGTCAGCCCCAGCATTTT. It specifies CASSEDPGGQPQHF.

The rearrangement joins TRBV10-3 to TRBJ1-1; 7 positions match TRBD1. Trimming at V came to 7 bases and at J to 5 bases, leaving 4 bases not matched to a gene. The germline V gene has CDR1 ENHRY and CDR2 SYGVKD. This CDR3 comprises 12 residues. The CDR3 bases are TGTGCCATCAAGCAGGGGGGAACTGAAGCTTTCTTT. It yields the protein CAIKQGGTEAFF.

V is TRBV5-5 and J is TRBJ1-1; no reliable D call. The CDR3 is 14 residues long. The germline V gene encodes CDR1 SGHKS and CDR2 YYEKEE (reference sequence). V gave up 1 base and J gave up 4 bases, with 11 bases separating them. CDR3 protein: CASSLSAAGTEAFF. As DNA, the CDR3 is TGTGCCAGCAGCTTGAGCGCCGCGGGCACTGAAGCTTTCTTT.